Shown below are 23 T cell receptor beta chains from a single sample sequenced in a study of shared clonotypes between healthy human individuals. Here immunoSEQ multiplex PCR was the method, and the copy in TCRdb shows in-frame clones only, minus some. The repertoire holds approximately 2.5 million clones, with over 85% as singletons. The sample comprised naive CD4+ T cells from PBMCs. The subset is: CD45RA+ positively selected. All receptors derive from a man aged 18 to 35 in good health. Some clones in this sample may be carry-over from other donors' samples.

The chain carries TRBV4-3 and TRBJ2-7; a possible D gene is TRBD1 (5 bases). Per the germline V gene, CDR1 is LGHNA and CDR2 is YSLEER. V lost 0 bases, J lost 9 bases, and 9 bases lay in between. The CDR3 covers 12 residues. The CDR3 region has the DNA TGCGCCAGCAGCCAAGATAGGGGCGTGCAGTACTTC. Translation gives CASSQDRGVQYF.

CDR3 in DNA: TGTGCCAGCAGCTCGCAAAGGACAGGGAACGGCAATCAGCCCCAGCATTTT. It codes for CASSSQRTGNGNQPQHF. V usage is TRBV5-6 and J usage is TRBJ1-5; TRBD1 aligns across 8 bases. The V and J ends lost 3 bases and 2 bases, in that order; junction bases with no gene match: 10. CDR1 and CDR2 (germline): SGHDT, YYEEEE. CDR3 length: 17 amino acids.

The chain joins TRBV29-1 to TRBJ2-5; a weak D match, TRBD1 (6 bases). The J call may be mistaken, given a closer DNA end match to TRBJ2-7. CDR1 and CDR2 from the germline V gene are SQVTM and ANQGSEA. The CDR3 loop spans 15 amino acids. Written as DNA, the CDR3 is TGCAGCGCAGTAACTAACTGGTGGACAGACAACGAGCAGTACTTC. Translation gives CSAVTNWWTDNEQYF.

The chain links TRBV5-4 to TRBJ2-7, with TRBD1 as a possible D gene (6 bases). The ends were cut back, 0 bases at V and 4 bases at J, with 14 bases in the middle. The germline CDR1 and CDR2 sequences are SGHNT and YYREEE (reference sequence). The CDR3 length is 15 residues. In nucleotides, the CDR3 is TGTGCCAGCAGCTTGGCCGACTGGGGGCAATACGAGCAGTACTTC. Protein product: CASSLADWGQYEQYF.

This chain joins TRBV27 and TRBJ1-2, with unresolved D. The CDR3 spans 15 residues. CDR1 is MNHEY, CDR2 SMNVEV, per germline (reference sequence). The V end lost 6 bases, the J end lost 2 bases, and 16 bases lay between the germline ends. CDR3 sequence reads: CASSEAPYYNYGYTF. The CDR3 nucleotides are TGTGCCAGCAGCGAAGCTCCGTACTACAACTATGGCTACACCTTC.

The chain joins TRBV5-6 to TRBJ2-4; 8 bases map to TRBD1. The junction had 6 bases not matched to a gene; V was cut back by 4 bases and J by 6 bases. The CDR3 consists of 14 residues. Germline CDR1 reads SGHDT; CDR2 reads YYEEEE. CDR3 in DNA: TGTGCCAGCAGCCTAGGACAGGGTCTAAACATTCAGTACTTC. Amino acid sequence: CASSLGQGLNIQYF.

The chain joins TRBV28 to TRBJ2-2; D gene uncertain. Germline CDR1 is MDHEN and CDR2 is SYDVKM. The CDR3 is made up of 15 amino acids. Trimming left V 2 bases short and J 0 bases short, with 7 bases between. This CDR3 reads CASSLSQANTGELFF. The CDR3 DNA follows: TGTGCCAGCAGTTTAAGCCAGGCGAACACCGGGGAGCTGTTTTTT.

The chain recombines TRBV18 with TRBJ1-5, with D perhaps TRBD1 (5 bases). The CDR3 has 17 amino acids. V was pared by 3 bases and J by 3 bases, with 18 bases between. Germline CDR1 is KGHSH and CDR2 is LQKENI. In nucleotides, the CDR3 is TGTGCCAGCTCACCTACCAGGGCCCTCACTCTCAATCAGCCCCAGCATTTT. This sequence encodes CASSPTRALTLNQPQHF.

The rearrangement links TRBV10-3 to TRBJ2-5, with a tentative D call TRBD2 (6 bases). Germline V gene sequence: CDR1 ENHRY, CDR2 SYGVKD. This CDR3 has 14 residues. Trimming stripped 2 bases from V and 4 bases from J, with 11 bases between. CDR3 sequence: CAISEVRGGETQYF. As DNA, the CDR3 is TGTGCCATCAGTGAGGTGCGGGGTGGAGAGACCCAGTACTTC.

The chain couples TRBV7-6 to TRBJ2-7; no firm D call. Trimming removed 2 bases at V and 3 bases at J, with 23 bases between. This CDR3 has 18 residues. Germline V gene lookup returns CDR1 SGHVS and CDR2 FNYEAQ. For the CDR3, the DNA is TGTGCCAGCAGCTTATTTGCATATCGAGACTCAAGGATCTACGAGCAGTACTTC. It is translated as CASSLFAYRDSRIYEQYF.

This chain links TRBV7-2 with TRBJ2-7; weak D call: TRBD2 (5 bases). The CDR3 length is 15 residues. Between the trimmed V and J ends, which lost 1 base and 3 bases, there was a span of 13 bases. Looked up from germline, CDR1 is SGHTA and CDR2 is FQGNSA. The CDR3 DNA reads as TGTGCCAGCAGCTTAGGTCCCCACCGGGGCTACGAGCAGTACTTC. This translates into CASSLGPHRGYEQYF. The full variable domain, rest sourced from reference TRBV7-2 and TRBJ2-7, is GAGVSQSPSNKVTEKGKDVELRCDPISGHTALYWYRQSLGQGLEFLIYFQGNSAPDKSGLPSDRFSAERTGGSVSTLTIQRTQQEDSAVYLCASSLGPHRGYEQYFGPGTRLTVT.

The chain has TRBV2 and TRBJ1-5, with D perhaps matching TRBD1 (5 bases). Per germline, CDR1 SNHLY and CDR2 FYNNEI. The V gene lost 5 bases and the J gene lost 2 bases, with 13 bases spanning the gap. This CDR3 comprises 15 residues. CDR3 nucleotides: TGTGCCAGCAGTCGACAGCACGTGGGCAATCAGCCCCAGCATTTT. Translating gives CASSRQHVGNQPQHF.

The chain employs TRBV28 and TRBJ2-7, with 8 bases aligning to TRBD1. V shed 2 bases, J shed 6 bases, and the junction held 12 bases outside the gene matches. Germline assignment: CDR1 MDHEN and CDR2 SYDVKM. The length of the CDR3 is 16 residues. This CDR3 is CASSLLLGQGSGEQYF. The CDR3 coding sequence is TGTGCCAGCAGTTTACTTCTAGGACAGGGATCAGGCGAGCAGTACTTC.

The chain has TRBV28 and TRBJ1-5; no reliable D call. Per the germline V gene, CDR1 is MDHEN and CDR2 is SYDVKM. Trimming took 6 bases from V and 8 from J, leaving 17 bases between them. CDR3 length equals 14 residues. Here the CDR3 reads CASSPVGDQKPQHF. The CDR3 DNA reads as TGTGCCAGCAGCCCTGTAGGCGATCAGAAGCCCCAGCATTTT.

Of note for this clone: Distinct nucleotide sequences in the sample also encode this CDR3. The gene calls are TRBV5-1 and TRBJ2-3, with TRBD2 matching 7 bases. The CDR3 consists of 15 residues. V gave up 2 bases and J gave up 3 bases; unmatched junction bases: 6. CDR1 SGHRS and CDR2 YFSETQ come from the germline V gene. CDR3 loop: CASSLEAGYTDTQYF. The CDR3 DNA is TGCGCCAGCAGCTTAGAAGCGGGATATACAGATACGCAGTATTTT. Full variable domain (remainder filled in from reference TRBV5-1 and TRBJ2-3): KAGVTQTPRYLIKTRGQQVTLSCSPISGHRSVSWYQQTPGQGLQFLFEYFSETQRNKGNFPGRFSGRQFSNSRSEMNVSTLELGDSALYLCASSLEAGYTDTQYFGPGTRLTVL.

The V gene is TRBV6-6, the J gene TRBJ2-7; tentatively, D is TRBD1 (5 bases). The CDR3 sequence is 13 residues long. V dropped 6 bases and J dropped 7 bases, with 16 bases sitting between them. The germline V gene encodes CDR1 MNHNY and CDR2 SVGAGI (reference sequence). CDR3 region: CASSERGVGEQYF. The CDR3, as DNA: TGTGCCAGCAGCGAAAGGGGCGTGGGAGAGCAGTACTTC.

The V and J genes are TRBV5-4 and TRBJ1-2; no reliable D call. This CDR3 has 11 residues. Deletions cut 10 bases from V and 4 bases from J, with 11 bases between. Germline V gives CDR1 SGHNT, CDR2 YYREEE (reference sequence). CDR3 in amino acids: CAFSNSYGYTF. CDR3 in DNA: TGTGCCTTCTCAAACTCCTATGGCTACACCTTC.

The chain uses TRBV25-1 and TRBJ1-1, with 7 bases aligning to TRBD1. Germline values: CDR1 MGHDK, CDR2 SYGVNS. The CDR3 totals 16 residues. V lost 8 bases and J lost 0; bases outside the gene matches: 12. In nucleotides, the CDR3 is TGTGCCAGCCCTGAGAGAGGGGGCAGGGTGAACACTGAAGCTTTCTTT. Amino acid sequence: CASPERGGRVNTEAFF.

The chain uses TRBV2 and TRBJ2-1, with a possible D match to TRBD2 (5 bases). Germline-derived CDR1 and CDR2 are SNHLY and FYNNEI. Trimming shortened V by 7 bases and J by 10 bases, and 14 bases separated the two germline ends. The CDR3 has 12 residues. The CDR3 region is CASTRSDSEQFF. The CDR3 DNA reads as TGTGCCAGCACGAGATCGGACTCCGAGCAGTTCTTC. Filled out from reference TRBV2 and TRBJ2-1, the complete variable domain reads EPEVTQTPSHQVTQMGQEVILRCVPISNHLYFYWYRQILGQKVEFLVSFYNNEISEKSEIFDDQFSVERPDGSNFTLKIRSTKLEDSAMYFCASTRSDSEQFFGPGTRLTVL.

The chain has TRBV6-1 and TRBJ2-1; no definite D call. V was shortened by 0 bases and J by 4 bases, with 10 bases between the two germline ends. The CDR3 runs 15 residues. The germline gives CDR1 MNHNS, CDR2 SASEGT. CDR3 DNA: TGTGCCAGCAGTGAAGCGACGGCTGCGTACAATGAGCAGTTCTTC. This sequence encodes CASSEATAAYNEQFF.

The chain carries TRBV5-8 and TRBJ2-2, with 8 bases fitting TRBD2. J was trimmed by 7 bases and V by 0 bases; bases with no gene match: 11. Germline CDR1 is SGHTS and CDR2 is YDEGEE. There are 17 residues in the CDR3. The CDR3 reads CASSLVDGRALGGELFF. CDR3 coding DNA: TGTGCCAGCAGCTTGGTCGACGGGAGGGCCCTGGGCGGGGAGCTGTTTTTT.

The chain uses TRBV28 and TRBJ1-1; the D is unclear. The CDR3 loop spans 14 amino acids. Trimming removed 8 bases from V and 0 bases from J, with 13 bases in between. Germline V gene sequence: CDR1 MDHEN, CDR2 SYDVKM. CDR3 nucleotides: TGTGCCAGCGGCCCTGGGAGGTTGAACACTGAAGCTTTCTTT. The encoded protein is CASGPGRLNTEAFF.

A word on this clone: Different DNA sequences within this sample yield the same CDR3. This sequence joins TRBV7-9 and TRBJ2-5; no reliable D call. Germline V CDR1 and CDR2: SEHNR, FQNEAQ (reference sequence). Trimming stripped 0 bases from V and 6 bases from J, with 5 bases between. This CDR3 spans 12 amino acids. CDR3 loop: CASSLAGQTQYF. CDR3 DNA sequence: TGTGCCAGCAGCTTAGCAGGGCAGACCCAGTACTTC.